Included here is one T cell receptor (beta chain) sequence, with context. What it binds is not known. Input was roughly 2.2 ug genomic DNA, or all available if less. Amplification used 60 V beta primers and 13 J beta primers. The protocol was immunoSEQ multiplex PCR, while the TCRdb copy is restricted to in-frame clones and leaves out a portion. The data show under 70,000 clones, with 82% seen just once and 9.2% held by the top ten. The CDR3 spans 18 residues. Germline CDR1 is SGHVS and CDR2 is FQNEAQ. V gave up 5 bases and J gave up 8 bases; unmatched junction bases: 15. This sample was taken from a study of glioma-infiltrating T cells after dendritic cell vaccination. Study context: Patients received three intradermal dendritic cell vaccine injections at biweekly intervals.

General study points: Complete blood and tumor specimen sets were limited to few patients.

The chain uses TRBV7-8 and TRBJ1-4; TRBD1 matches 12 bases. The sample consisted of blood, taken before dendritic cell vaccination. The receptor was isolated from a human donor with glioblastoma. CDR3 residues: CASSLLPGTGGGREKLFF. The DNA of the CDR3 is TGTGCCAGCAGCCTCCTTCCCGGGACAGGGGGCGGTAGGGAAAAACTGTTTTTT.